The entry below gives a single T cell receptor (beta chain) sequence along with its context. In germline, CDR1 is DFQATT, CDR2 SNEGSKA (reference sequence). The CDR3 extends over 14 amino acids. V gave up 4 bases and J gave up 5 bases; unmatched junction bases: 10. TCRdb recomputed calls from the RT-PCR reads with MiXCR, one row per CDR3 protein. Counted here are about 680,000 distinct CDR3 sequences, approximately 14% occurring once; the ten biggest clones make up 3.6%. This sequence joins TRBV20-1 and TRBJ2-5; 7 nucleotides line up with TRBD2. This clonotype originated in a female donor in good health, serving as a healthy control. Sample: memory CD4+ T cells from blood. Written as DNA, the CDR3 is TGCAGTGCTACACCTAGCGGCCCGTGGGAGACCCAGTACTTC. Encoded protein: CSATPSGPWETQYF.